Sequencing of this T cell receptor beta chain was carried out in a study of vaccination and CD4 T cells after COVID-19. About this clonotype: Its matching antigen is unknown.

The CDR3 is 14 amino acids. The germline V gene encodes CDR1 LNHNV and CDR2 YYDKDF (reference sequence). With 3 bases removed from V and 1 base from J, the gap between germline ends came to 9 bases. The treatment was: approximately nine-day PBMC culture with coronavirus spike peptide pools or control peptides (ViraFEST assay). Sequencing of the DNA from cultured CD4+ T cells was carried out with the Oncomine TCR Beta short-read assay. TCRdb recomputed calls from the PCR reads with MiXCR, one row per CDR3 protein. The sample lists about 16,000 distinct CDR3 sequences; around 50% were seen once. This sequence was found in a human donor who had recovered from COVID-19. This chain connects TRBV15 to TRBJ2-5; D is unclear. Specimen: CD4+ T cells from blood, cultured in vitro, collected before SARS-CoV-2 vaccination. The CDR3 protein is CATSSGWLQETQYF. CDR3 DNA sequence: TGTGCCACCAGCAGCGGGTGGCTCCAAGAGACCCAGTACTTC.